This record covers a single T cell receptor beta chain. Repertoires were generated with immunoSEQ multiplex PCR, while TCRdb's copy carries only in-frame clones and drops some. Of 91,000 or so clones listed, about 92% are singletons. The entry originates in a study of T cell changes during pregnancy in multiple sclerosis. Germline V gene lookup returns CDR1 SGHVS and CDR2 FQNEAQ. The CDR3 contains 15 residues. Deletions cut 1 base from V and 4 bases from J, with 11 bases between. This chain uses TRBV7-8 with TRBJ1-5; tentative D call: TRBD1 (6 bases). Here the sequenced sample was peripheral blood, taken after pregnancy. The receptor was derived from a female donor with multiple sclerosis, enrolled in a pregnancy study. CDR3 in DNA: TGTGCCAGCAGCTTAGAGGGGGGGCGGAATCAGCCCCAGCATTTT. This sequence encodes CASSLEGGRNQPQHF. Filled out from reference TRBV7-8 and TRBJ1-5, the complete variable domain reads GAGVSQSPRYKVAKRGQDVALRCDPISGHVSLFWYQQALGQGPEFLTYFQNEAQLDKSGLPSDRFFAERPEGSVSTLKIQRTQQEDSAVYLCASSLEGGRNQPQHFGDGTRLSIL.